The 25 T cell receptor beta chains presented below share a single source sample, sequenced in a study of blood T cells in healthy people across ages. A second PCR of about 6 to 12 cycles used a sample-barcoded 5' primer and a J-beta primer mix. MiXCR, applied by TCRdb to the 5' RACE reads, yields one record per CDR3 protein. The data hold roughly 830,000 distinct CDR3 sequences, with around 62% observed a single time. The specimen sequenced was blood. These receptor sequences come from a man in his thirties or forties in good health.

This clonotype has a handful of counts. The chain employs TRBV6-6 and TRBJ2-7; D is unclear. Deletions cut 4 bases from V and 5 bases from J, with 15 bases between. This CDR3 contains 14 residues. Germline CDR1 reads MNHNY; CDR2 reads SVGAGI (reference sequence). The DNA for the CDR3 is TGTGCCAGCAGTTTAACGGCCGGTGGCGACGAGCAGTACTTC. Protein product: CASSLTAGGDEQYF.

This clonotype was recorded only once. The chain employs TRBV7-6 and TRBJ1-5; the D is unclear. Germline V gene sequence: CDR1 SGHVS, CDR2 FNYEAQ. The CDR3 loop spans 14 amino acids. V was pared by 2 bases and J by 5 bases, with 10 bases between. The CDR3 loop is CASSLQSQHQPQHF. The CDR3, as DNA: TGTGCCAGCAGCTTACAATCTCAGCATCAGCCCCAGCATTTT.

The V gene is TRBV6-1, the J gene TRBJ1-2; TRBD1 might be the D (6 bases). Germline CDR1 MNHNS, CDR2 SASEGT. CDR3 size: 19 residues. Between the trimmed V and J ends, which lost 3 bases and 3 bases, there was a span of 26 bases. In DNA, the CDR3 is TGTGCCAGCAGTGATCGGTTAAGGGGGAACAGGGCCGTGGACTATGGCTACACCTTC. Translated, it gives CASSDRLRGNRAVDYGYTF.

This clonotype was counted between two and nine times. This CDR3 reads CASSLKDSNQPQHF. The DNA of the CDR3 is TGTGCCAGCAGTTTGAAGGATAGCAATCAGCCCCAGCATTTT. This sequence joins TRBV12-3 or TRBV12-4 and TRBJ1-5; the D is unclear. Trimming took off 3 bases at V and 0 bases at J, with 6 bases between the two ends. The CDR3 runs to 14 residues.

V usage is TRBV10-3 and J usage is TRBJ2-7; TRBD1 matches at 9 bases. V lost 3 bases, J lost 7 bases, and 10 bases stayed unmatched. Germline values: CDR1 ENHRY, CDR2 SYGVKD. This CDR3 has 15 residues. In nucleotides, the CDR3 is TGTGCCATCAGTGATACAGGGGGCTCCTACAATGAGCAGTACTTC. Translated, it gives CAISDTGGSYNEQYF.

J is TRBJ1-1 and V is TRBV20-1, with D uncertain. CDR1 and CDR2 (germline): DFQATT, SNEGSKA (reference sequence). The CDR3 is 12 amino acids. Trimming removed 5 bases at V and 5 bases at J, with 12 bases between. CDR3 DNA: TGCAGTGCTCCCCTCCCTGGGACTGAAGCTTTCTTT. Protein sequence: CSAPLPGTEAFF.

CDR3 in amino acids: CAISPRGQSDNEQFF. The DNA of the CDR3 is TGTGCCATCAGTCCCCGGGGACAGAGCGACAATGAGCAGTTCTTC. The chain couples TRBV10-3 to TRBJ2-1, with TRBD1 matching 7 bases. The germline V gene has CDR1 ENHRY and CDR2 SYGVKD. This CDR3 is 15 amino acids long. V shed 5 bases, J shed 5 bases, and the junction held 9 bases outside the gene matches.

This clonotype has only one observation. The genes are TRBV6-5 and TRBJ1-5, with D uncertain. The CDR3 is 12 amino acids. Per germline, CDR1 MNHEY and CDR2 SVGAGI. V was cut by 8 bases and J by 6 bases, with 11 bases left in between. CDR3 bases: TGTGCCAGCGGGGTGTGGGGTCAGCCCCAGCATTTT. Translating it yields CASGVWGQPQHF.

This clonotype appeared once. The rearrangement joins TRBV4-1 to TRBJ1-5; D is ambiguous. V lost 4 bases and J 3 bases, leaving 7 bases between the germline ends. The CDR3 length is 13 residues. Germline CDR1 and CDR2: MGHRA and YSYEKL. The CDR3 bases are TGCGCCAGCAGCCCACCCGACAATCAGCCCCAGCATTTT. The encoded protein is CASSPPDNQPQHF.

This clonotype was counted a few times. The rearrangement uses TRBV18 and TRBJ1-1, with TRBD1 as a possible D gene (6 bases). This CDR3 has 16 amino acids. The V end lost 3 bases, the J end lost 1 base, and 15 bases lay between the germline ends. Germline V CDR1 and CDR2: KGHSH, LQKENI. The CDR3 DNA is TGTGCCAGCTCACCCGCGAACAGGGCTCCGAACACTGAAGCTTTCTTT. This codes for CASSPANRAPNTEAFF. Filled out from reference TRBV18 and TRBJ1-1, the complete variable domain reads NAGVMQNPRHLVRRRGQEARLRCSPMKGHSHVYWYRQLPEEGLKFMVYLQKENIIDESGMPKERFSAEFPKEGPSILRIQQVVRGDSAAYFCASSPANRAPNTEAFFGQGTRLTVV.

This clonotype was picked up a small number of times. The V gene is TRBV29-1, the J gene TRBJ2-7, with TRBD2 matching 7 bases. In germline, CDR1 is SQVTM, CDR2 ANQGSEA. This CDR3 has 13 residues. The trim removed 2 bases at V and 7 bases at J, leaving 8 bases unmatched. The CDR3 protein is CSVEKTGGYEQYF. For the CDR3, the DNA is TGCAGCGTTGAAAAGACCGGGGGGTATGAGCAGTACTTC.

The gene calls are TRBV9 and TRBJ2-4; TRBD1 matches at 8 bases. The J call may be in error: the DNA end matches TRBJ2-7 better. Germline CDR1 SGDLS, CDR2 YYNGEE. There are 15 residues in the CDR3. CDR3 sequence (DNA): TGTGCCAGCAGCGTATCGGACAGGGTAACCTACGAGCAGTACTTC. It is translated as CASSVSDRVTYEQYF.

The V and J genes are TRBV3-1 and TRBJ2-3; 15 bases are a match to TRBD2. Trimming took 4 bases from V and 4 from J; bases not matched to a gene: 6. Germline assignment: CDR1 LGHDT and CDR2 YNNKEL (reference sequence). The CDR3 is 17 amino acids. The CDR3 loop reads CASSLGLAGGPPDTQYF. The CDR3 DNA sequence: TGTGCCAGCAGCCTCGGACTAGCGGGGGGGCCTCCAGATACGCAGTATTTT.

With respect to this clonotype: It may be a read error: a sequence one base away is much more abundant. The rearrangement joins TRBV7-9 to TRBJ2-7, with D unresolved. The CDR3 runs 13 residues. Trimming took 1 base from V and 5 from J, leaving 9 bases between them. In germline, CDR1 is SEHNR, CDR2 FQNEAQ (reference sequence). CDR3 in DNA: TGTGCCAGCAGCTTAGAGCCGTTCGACGAGCAGTACTTC. Protein: CASSLEPFDEQYF. The full variable domain, its missing parts supplied by reference TRBV7-9 and TRBJ2-7, is DTGVSQNPRHKITKRGQNVTFRCDPISEHNRLYWYRQTLGQGPEFLTYFQNEAQLEKSRLLSDRFSAERPKGSFSTLEIQRTEQGDSAMYLCASSLEPFDEQYFGPGTRLTVT.

The chain recombines TRBV20-1 with TRBJ2-1; 9 nucleotides align to TRBD2. This CDR3 comprises 13 residues. V lost 5 bases and J lost 6; bases outside the gene matches: 5. Germline V gives CDR1 DFQATT, CDR2 SNEGSKA (reference sequence). CDR3 region: CSAPGLAVNEQFF. The CDR3 nucleotides read TGCAGTGCTCCGGGACTAGCCGTCAATGAGCAGTTCTTC.

This clonotype was counted a single time. The chain employs TRBV7-9 and TRBJ2-3, with TRBD2 as a possible D gene (6 bases). This CDR3 has 17 residues. CDR1 and CDR2 (germline): SEHNR, FQNEAQ (reference sequence). Trimming shortened V by 7 bases and J by 6 bases, and 26 bases separated the two germline ends. The CDR3 DNA is TGTGCCAGCATCCCACTGGGCGCGGGGACCCCTAGGGATACGCAGTATTTT. It translates to CASIPLGAGTPRDTQYF.

The genes are TRBV28 and TRBJ2-7, with no clear D. The V and J ends lost 4 bases and 3 bases respectively, with 16 bases between them. Germline lookup yields CDR1 MDHEN and CDR2 SYDVKM. This CDR3 comprises 15 residues. DNA for the CDR3: TGTGCCAGCAGTTCCGACCTTACCCGGTACTACGAGCAGTACTTC. It is translated as CASSSDLTRYYEQYF.

This clonotype has only a few counts. The V gene is TRBV28, the J gene TRBJ2-1, with TRBD1 matching over 9 bases. Trimming at V came to 10 bases and at J to 5 bases, leaving 6 bases not matched to a gene. The CDR3 contains 13 residues. From germline, CDR1 is MDHEN and CDR2 SYDVKM. The CDR3 sequence: CAIPGQGNNEQFF. The CDR3 DNA reads as TGTGCCATCCCGGGACAGGGTAACAATGAGCAGTTCTTC.

With regard to this clonotype: One junction end disagrees with the germline gene, perhaps due to a read error. This rearrangement joins TRBV20-1 to TRBJ2-1; D is tentatively TRBD1 or TRBD2 (5 bases each). CDR3 size: 14 residues. CDR1 is DFQATT, CDR2 SNEGSKA, per germline (reference sequence). CDR3 sequence (DNA): TGCAGTGCCCTGTCTCGGGCAGGGACCAATGGGCAGTTCTTC. It is translated as CSALSRAGTNGQFF.

J is TRBJ2-3 and V is TRBV7-8; the D gene is possibly TRBD1 (6 bases). Trimming pared 0 bases from V and 3 bases from J, leaving 13 bases between. CDR3 length: 16 residues. The germline V gene has CDR1 SGHVS and CDR2 FQNEAQ. CDR3 in DNA: TGTGCCAGCAGCTTAGCCCAGGGGACATTGACAGATACGCAGTATTTT. The encoded protein is CASSLAQGTLTDTQYF.

This clonotype appeared once. This chain uses TRBV20-1 with TRBJ2-3, with D perhaps TRBD1 (6 bases). CDR1 DFQATT and CDR2 SNEGSKA come from the germline V gene (reference sequence). This CDR3 spans 14 amino acids. V gave up 3 bases and J gave up 3 bases, with 13 bases separating them. The CDR3 is CSARSRGRTDTQYF. CDR3 DNA sequence: TGCAGTGCTAGGTCCAGGGGTAGGACAGATACGCAGTATTTT.

This clonotype was counted a few times. The rearrangement links TRBV5-1 to TRBJ2-7, with D perhaps TRBD2 (6 bases). Looked up from germline, CDR1 is SGHRS and CDR2 is YFSETQ. Trimming shortened V by 7 bases and J by 6 bases, and 20 bases separated the two germline ends. This CDR3 is 14 amino acids long. This CDR3 is CASSLTGEDREQYF. The CDR3 DNA sequence: TGCGCCAGCTCTCTAACGGGGGAGGATCGCGAGCAGTACTTC.

The rearrangement joins TRBV6-5 to TRBJ2-4; D is unclear. The tail of the sequence fits TRBJ2-7 better, so the J call may be wrong. CDR3 length equals 14 residues. CDR1 and CDR2 from the germline V gene are MNHEY and SVGAGI. DNA of the CDR3: TGTGCCAGCAGTTACGACTCTCGCTCTTACGAGCAGTACTTC. It specifies CASSYDSRSYEQYF.

This rearrangement joins TRBV12-3 or TRBV12-4 to TRBJ2-4, with 9 bases identical to TRBD1. The J call may be wrong; the DNA end is better matched by TRBJ2-7. The CDR3 is 15 residues long. The CDR3 nucleotides read TGTGCCAGCAGCCCTCGGGCGGACAGGGGACGCGAGCAGTACTTC. This codes for CASSPRADRGREQYF.

This chain links TRBV5-1 with TRBJ1-4; 11 bases line up with TRBD1. Germline lookup yields CDR1 SGHRS and CDR2 YFSETQ. Trimming at V came to 2 bases and at J to 4 bases, leaving 4 bases not matched to a gene. The CDR3 runs 16 residues. The CDR3 nucleotides read TGCGCCAGCAGCTTCGGACAGGGGGCCAATAATGAAAAACTGTTTTTT. Translating gives CASSFGQGANNEKLFF.